This T cell receptor beta chain was observed in a study of blood T cell repertoires in COVID-19. Generated by immunoSEQ multiplex PCR, the TCRdb table keeps only in-frame clones and is missing some. The sample consists of hundreds of thousands of clones, roughly 80% of them appearing once. The sample taken for sequencing was peripheral blood. The source is an elderly woman with COVID-19, enrolled during active disease.

CDR3 nucleotides: TGTGCCAGCAGTTTAAAAGGAGGTGAGCAGTTCTTC. This translates into CASSLKGGEQFF. J is TRBJ2-1 and V is TRBV28, with D possibly matching TRBD2 (5 bases). Germline V gene data show CDR1 as MDHEN and CDR2 as SYDVKM. Trimming shortened V by 2 bases and J by 9 bases, and 8 bases separated the two germline ends. The CDR3 sequence is 12 residues long.